Listed here are 10 T cell receptor beta chains from one sample, sequenced in a study of T-cell memory formation after mild COVID-19 (dated by TCRdb to the early 2020s). The protocol used for the library was 5' RACE. Sequencing took place on an Illumina NovaSeq 6000. TCRdb reworked the public reads: Q25 trimming with fastp, MiXCR clone assembly, productive beta chains retained. Each entry is one CDR3 protein sequence, shown with its most common DNA and genes. The sample table holds 280,000 or so distinct CDR3 sequences, of which about a sixth were seen once. Jointly, the top ten make up about 23% of the sample. The sample consisted of PBMCs or a T cell subset sorted from them (not recorded which). Receptors were obtained from a man between 18 and 35 years old who had mild COVID-19 (a few samples of this study predate the infection). The sample titles of this study are shuffled in the database, so cell type and time point are left out; the donor was told from shared clones.

This clonotype appeared many times. J is TRBJ2-2 and V is TRBV11-2; unclear D gene. The V gene's germline CDR1 is SGHAT and CDR2 FQNNGV. The CDR3 runs 14 residues. Trimming removed 1 base at V and 1 base at J, with 4 bases between. CDR3 in amino acids: CASSLVRNTGELFF. In DNA, the CDR3 is TGTGCCAGCAGCTTAGTCCGGAACACCGGGGAGCTGTTTTTT.

The J gene is TRBJ1-6, the V gene TRBV7-9; D is uncertain. Trimming removed 4 bases from V and 5 bases from J, with 9 bases in between. Per the germline V gene, CDR1 is SEHNR and CDR2 is FQNEAQ (reference sequence). The CDR3 length is 14 residues. This CDR3 reads CASSSIGHNSPLHF. CDR3 sequence (DNA): TGTGCCAGCAGCTCGATTGGGCATAATTCACCCCTCCACTTT.

In this sample, this clonotype turned up a few times. This chain uses TRBV12-3 or TRBV12-4 with TRBJ2-7; D is undetermined. Between the trimmed V and J ends, which lost 5 bases and 3 bases, there was a span of 8 bases. This CDR3 has 12 residues. The CDR3 DNA reads as TGTGCCAGCAGTCCGGGTTACTACGAGCAGTACTTC. Its protein product is CASSPGYYEQYF.

In its sample, this clonotype was seen a few times. V gene TRBV7-9 combines with J gene TRBJ2-3, with a weak D call TRBD1 (6 bases). The germline CDR1 and CDR2 sequences are SEHNR and FQNEAQ (reference sequence). The V gene lost 2 bases and the J gene lost 5 bases, with 14 bases spanning the gap. The CDR3 length is 15 residues. CDR3 coding DNA: TGTGCCAGCAGCTTACTCTGGGACATCCGAGATACGCAGTATTTT. It yields the protein CASSLLWDIRDTQYF.

This clonotype turned up a few times. The genes are TRBV2 and TRBJ1-5; D is unclear. The CDR3 spans 14 residues. V dropped 3 bases and J dropped 6 bases, with 12 bases sitting between them. In germline, CDR1 is SNHLY, CDR2 FYNNEI. The CDR3, as DNA: TGTGCCAGCAGTGATTTGACGCGGGGTCAGCCCCAGCATTTT. It codes for CASSDLTRGQPQHF. The entire variable domain, with the rest obtained from reference TRBV2 and TRBJ1-5, is as follows: EPEVTQTPSHQVTQMGQEVILRCVPISNHLYFYWYRQILGQKVEFLVSFYNNEISEKSEIFDDQFSVERPDGSNFTLKIRSTKLEDSAMYFCASSDLTRGQPQHFGDGTRLSIL.

The V and J genes are TRBV18 and TRBJ2-5, with unresolved D. From germline, CDR1 is KGHSH and CDR2 LQKENI. This CDR3 contains 15 residues. Trimming removed 5 bases at V and 4 bases at J, with 17 bases between. As DNA, the CDR3 is TGTGCCAGCTCATCACGGGTCTCTACCGGAGAGACCCAGTACTTC. It encodes CASSSRVSTGETQYF.

The V and J genes are TRBV29-1 and TRBJ1-2; 9 bases are a match to TRBD1. CDR1 and CDR2 (germline): SQVTM, ANQGSEA. Germline trimming cut 0 bases from V and 6 bases from J; bases unmatched to any gene: 14. The CDR3 contains 17 residues. CDR3 in DNA: TGCAGCGTTGAAGATCTGCGGGGGACAGGGCTCCGACATGGCTACACCTTC. Amino acid sequence: CSVEDLRGTGLRHGYTF.

This clonotype was counted a few times. This chain uses TRBV27 with TRBJ1-6; 8 bases align to TRBD1. CDR1 is MNHEY and CDR2 is SMNVEV in the germline V gene (reference sequence). The V segment lost 5 bases and the J segment 14 bases; nucleotides outside the gene matches: 11. The CDR3 runs 14 residues. This CDR3 reads CASSPGQAVDALHF. DNA for the CDR3: TGTGCCAGCAGTCCGGGACAGGCCGTTGATGCCCTCCACTTT.

The chain has TRBV7-3 and TRBJ2-2; D is unclear. V lost 5 bases and J lost 6, with 10 bases in between. CDR3 length equals 13 residues. Germline V gene data show CDR1 as SGHTA and CDR2 as FQGTGA. The CDR3 reads CASSPQSPGELFF. In nucleotides, the CDR3 is TGTGCCAGCAGCCCCCAATCTCCCGGGGAGCTGTTTTTT.

The chain carries TRBV5-1 and TRBJ2-5; no clear D. Trimming took 2 bases from V and 2 from J, leaving 7 bases between them. The germline V gene encodes CDR1 SGHRS and CDR2 YFSETQ. The CDR3 runs to 13 residues. In nucleotides, the CDR3 is TGCGCCAGCAGCTTCTCTGTTCAAGAGACCCAGTACTTC. Residues: CASSFSVQETQYF. Full variable domain (remainder filled in from reference TRBV5-1 and TRBJ2-5): KAGVTQTPRYLIKTRGQQVTLSCSPISGHRSVSWYQQTPGQGLQFLFEYFSETQRNKGNFPGRFSGRQFSNSRSEMNVSTLELGDSALYLCASSFSVQETQYFGPGTRLLVL.